This T cell receptor (beta chain) was identified in a study of response to subunit inactivated influenza vaccine. Each CDR3 protein is one row after TCRdb ran MiXCR on the RT-PCR reads. Of 500,000 to 550,000 distinct CDR3 sequences listed, approximately 7.6% were seen once; the top ten hold 10% to 15%. Study-wide findings and caveats: The authors offered the suggestion that each seasonal influenza vaccination recruits few new T cells.

Germline lookup yields CDR1 SGHTA and CDR2 FQGNSA. The CDR3 loop spans 16 amino acids. This clonotype was seen repeatedly, ten times or more. Its cognate antigen is unknown. Relative to the germline gene, one junction end is altered; a read error may explain this. The genes are TRBV7-2 and TRBJ2-2; TRBD2 matches at 12 bases. The receptor was derived from a man between 50 and 70 years old who received an inactivated influenza vaccine. The sample was PBMCs from blood, taken less than 25 months after vaccination. CDR3 protein: CASTLLAGGGTGELFF. CDR3 DNA sequence: TGTGCCAGCACCTTACTAGCGGGAGGCGGCACCGGGGAGCTGTTTTTT. The entire variable domain, with the rest obtained from reference TRBV7-2 and TRBJ2-2, is as follows: GAGVSQSPSNKVTEKGKDVELRCDPISGHTALYWYRQSLGQGLEFLIYFQGNSAPDKSGLPSDRFSAERTGGSVSTLTIQRTQQEDSAVYLCASTLLAGGGTGELFFGEGSRLTVL.